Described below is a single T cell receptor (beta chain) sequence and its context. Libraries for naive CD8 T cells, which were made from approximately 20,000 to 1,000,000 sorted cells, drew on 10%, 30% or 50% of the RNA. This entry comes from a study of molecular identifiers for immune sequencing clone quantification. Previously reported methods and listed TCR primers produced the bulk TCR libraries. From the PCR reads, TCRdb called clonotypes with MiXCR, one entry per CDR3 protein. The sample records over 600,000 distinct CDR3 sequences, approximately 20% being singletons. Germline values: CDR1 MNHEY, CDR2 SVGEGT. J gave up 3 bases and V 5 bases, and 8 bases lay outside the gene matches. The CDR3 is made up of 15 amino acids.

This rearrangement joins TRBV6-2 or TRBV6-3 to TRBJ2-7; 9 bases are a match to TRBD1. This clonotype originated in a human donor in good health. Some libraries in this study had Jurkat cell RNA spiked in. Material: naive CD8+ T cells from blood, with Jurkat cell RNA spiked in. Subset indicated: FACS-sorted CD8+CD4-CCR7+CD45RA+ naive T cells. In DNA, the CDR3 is TGTGCCAGCAGTATATCGGGGACAGGGTACTACGAGCAGTACTTC. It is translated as CASSISGTGYYEQYF.